One and the same sample provided the 8 T cell receptor beta chains below, sequenced in a study of identical twins. TCRdb re-called the 5' RACE reads through MiXCR, storing one row per CDR3 protein. The sample shows 750,000 to 950,000 distinct CDR3 sequences, around an eighth of them seen only once. These data also formed part of another study, on yellow fever vaccine responses in identical twins.

Sequencing was carried out using PBMCs. These receptor sequences come from a woman under 30 in good health.

J is TRBJ2-5 and V is TRBV18, with D perhaps matching TRBD1 or TRBD2 (5 bases each). The length of the CDR3 is 14 residues. The V end lost 3 bases, the J end lost 3 bases, and 11 bases lay between the germline ends. Germline V gives CDR1 KGHSH, CDR2 LQKENI. The CDR3 DNA reads as TGTGCCAGCTCACCCTGGCAGGGAGAAGAGACCCAGTACTTC. Translating it yields CASSPWQGEETQYF.

This clonotype came up a few times. V and J are TRBV20-1 and TRBJ2-5, with D tentatively TRBD1 or TRBD2 (7 bases each). Trimming pared 6 bases from V and 6 bases from J, leaving 20 bases between. Germline assignment: CDR1 DFQATT and CDR2 SNEGSKA (reference sequence). There are 14 residues in the CDR3. CDR3: CSARGGALSKTQYF. CDR3 coding DNA: TGCAGTGCCAGGGGGGGGGCCTTAAGTAAGACCCAGTACTTC.

The chain employs TRBV5-1 and TRBJ2-1, with TRBD2 matching 9 bases. The V and J ends lost 2 bases and 10 bases, in that order; junction bases with no gene match: 7. The germline V gene encodes CDR1 SGHRS and CDR2 YFSETQ. The CDR3 sequence is 14 residues long. The CDR3 nucleotides read TGCGCCAGCAGCTTCCTTAGCGGGAGTGGCGAGCAGTTCTTC. Its translation: CASSFLSGSGEQFF.

This clonotype has more than one count but fewer than ten. The rearrangement uses TRBV27 and TRBJ2-2, with D hard to call. This CDR3 has 15 residues. V gave up 5 bases and J gave up 4 bases, with 14 bases separating them. Germline V CDR1 and CDR2: MNHEY, SMNVEV (reference sequence). CDR3 DNA: TGTGCCAGCAGTCCCACCGGAGTGGGCACCGGGGAGCTGTTTTTT. The encoded protein is CASSPTGVGTGELFF.

This clonotype came up a few times. The chain recombines TRBV2 with TRBJ2-2; 7 bases align to TRBD1. This CDR3 has 13 residues. Germline assignment: CDR1 SNHLY and CDR2 FYNNEI. V dropped 7 bases and J dropped 5; count of bases not matched to a gene: 4. In DNA form, the CDR3 reads TGTGCCAGCACGGGGACAGAGACCGGGGAGCTGTTTTTT. Its translation is CASTGTETGELFF.

The chain couples TRBV4-1 to TRBJ2-1; 8 nucleotides line up with TRBD1. Trimming removed 2 bases from V and 5 bases from J; junction bases left unmatched: 8. CDR3 length: 16 residues. The germline gives CDR1 MGHRA, CDR2 YSYEKL. The CDR3 reads CASSQIGQGGDNEQFF. CDR3 nucleotides: TGCGCCAGCAGCCAAATTGGACAGGGAGGTGACAATGAGCAGTTCTTC.

The chain recombines TRBV7-6 with TRBJ2-3; possibly TRBD1 or TRBD2 for D (5 bases each). Germline values: CDR1 SGHVS, CDR2 FNYEAQ. V was shortened by 0 bases and J by 2 bases, with 12 bases between the two germline ends. CDR3 length equals 16 residues. The CDR3 is CASSLARGQFTDTQYF. CDR3 in DNA: TGTGCCAGCAGCTTAGCCCGGGGCCAGTTCACAGATACGCAGTATTTT.

This clonotype was picked up a small number of times. The V call is TRBV9, the J call TRBJ1-2; no clear D. The CDR3 is 13 residues long. CDR1 SGDLS and CDR2 YYNGEE come from the germline V gene. Trimming pared 5 bases from V and 5 bases from J, leaving 13 bases between. CDR3 coding DNA: TGTGCCAGCAGGGCAGTGTCGGGGTATGGCTACACCTTC. It translates to CASRAVSGYGYTF.